This T cell receptor (beta chain) was identified during a study of somatic mutations in cytotoxic T cells in rheumatoid arthritis. Overall study: Right after diagnosis, and before any treatment had started, patient peripheral blood (over 28 ml EDTA) was drawn.

Germline V gene sequence: CDR1 SGHVS, CDR2 FNYEAQ. V was trimmed by 1 base and J by 8 bases, leaving 15 bases between them. The CDR3 runs to 15 residues. This table comes from immunoSEQ multiplex PCR, and its TCRdb copy is limited to in-frame clones, with some not included. The table records 15,000 to 20,000 clones, approximately 80% of them present only once. Study-wide findings and caveats: About an eighth of the roughly 65 patients had a largest CD8+ clone above 20% of CD8+ cells.

Note on this clone: What it binds is not known.

The study pulled out CD4+ and CD8+ cells with positive magnetic bead selection and then checked their purity by flow cytometry. This receptor was taken from an adult with rheumatoid arthritis. V is TRBV7-6 and J is TRBJ2-1, with TRBD1 as a possible D gene (5 bases). Sequenced material: CD8+ T cells sorted from blood. Here the CDR3 DNA reads TGTGCCAGCAGCTTAGTTTACCAGGGTGTGGATGAGCAGTTCTTC. It specifies CASSLVYQGVDEQFF.